This T cell receptor beta chain was captured by sequencing in a study of T cell responses to AZD1222 COVID-19 vaccine. On the study more broadly: Researchers grouped second doses given at about 4 or about 12 weeks into one pool.

Concerning this clone: Its antigen is unknown.

With 2 bases removed from V and 6 bases from J, the gap between germline ends came to 15 bases. The CDR3 runs 15 residues. Germline lookup yields CDR1 SEHNR and CDR2 FQNEAQ (reference sequence). Sequencing used immunoSEQ multiplex PCR; TCRdb keeps in-frame clones, though not all of them. The sample consists of some 110,000 clones, roughly 90% of them appearing once. Study results and limitations: Among vaccine-associated CD4 TCRs, coverage spanned spike, with dominance at 160-218 and 743-854.

The sample was peripheral blood, taken on day 0 of AZD1222 vaccination. The TCR sequence derives from an adult in good health. The V call is TRBV7-9, the J call TRBJ2-3, with TRBD1 as a possible D gene (5 bases). The CDR3 DNA reads TGTGCCAGCAGCTTATCTTTAGGGGCTGGGGATACGCAGTATTTT. It translates to CASSLSLGAGDTQYF.